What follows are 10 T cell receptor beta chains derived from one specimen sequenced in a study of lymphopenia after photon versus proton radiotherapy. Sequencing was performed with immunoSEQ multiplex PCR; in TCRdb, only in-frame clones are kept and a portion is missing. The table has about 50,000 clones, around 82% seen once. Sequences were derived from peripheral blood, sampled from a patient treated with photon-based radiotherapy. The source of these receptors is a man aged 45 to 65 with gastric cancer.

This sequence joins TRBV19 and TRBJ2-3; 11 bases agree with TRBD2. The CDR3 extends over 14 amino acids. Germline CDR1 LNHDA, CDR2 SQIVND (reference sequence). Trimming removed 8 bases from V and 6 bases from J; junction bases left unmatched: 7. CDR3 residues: CASFSGRAPDTQYF. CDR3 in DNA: TGTGCCAGTTTTAGCGGGAGGGCCCCGGATACGCAGTATTTT.

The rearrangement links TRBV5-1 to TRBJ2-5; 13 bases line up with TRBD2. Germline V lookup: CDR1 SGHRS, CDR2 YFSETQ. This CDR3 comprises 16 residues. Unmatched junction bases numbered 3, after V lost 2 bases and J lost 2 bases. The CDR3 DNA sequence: TGCGCCAGCAGCTTTAGACTAGCGGGAGGACAAGAGACCCAGTACTTC. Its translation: CASSFRLAGGQETQYF.

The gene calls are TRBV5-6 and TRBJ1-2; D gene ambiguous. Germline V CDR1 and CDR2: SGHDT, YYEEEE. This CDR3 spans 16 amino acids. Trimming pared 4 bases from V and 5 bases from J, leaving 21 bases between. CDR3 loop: CASSRIGQFRGYGYTF. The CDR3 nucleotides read TGTGCCAGCAGCCGAATTGGGCAATTCCGCGGGTATGGCTACACCTTC.

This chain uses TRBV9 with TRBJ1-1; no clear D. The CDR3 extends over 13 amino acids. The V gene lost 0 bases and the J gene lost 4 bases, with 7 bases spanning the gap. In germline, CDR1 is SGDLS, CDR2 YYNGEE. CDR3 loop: CASSVGPSTEAFF. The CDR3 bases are TGTGCCAGCAGCGTAGGTCCGAGCACTGAAGCTTTCTTT.

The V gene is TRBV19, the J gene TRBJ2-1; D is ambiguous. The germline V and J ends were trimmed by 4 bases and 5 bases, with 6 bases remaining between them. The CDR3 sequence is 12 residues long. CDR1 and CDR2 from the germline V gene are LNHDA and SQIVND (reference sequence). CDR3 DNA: TGTGCCAGTAGTAAGGCCCACAATGAGCAGTTCTTC. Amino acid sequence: CASSKAHNEQFF.

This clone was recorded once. CDR3 protein: CAISEMGASNQPQHF. In nucleotides, the CDR3 is TGTGCCATCAGTGAGATGGGTGCTAGCAATCAGCCCCAGCATTTT. V usage is TRBV10-3 and J usage is TRBJ1-5; D is unresolved. CDR3 length equals 15 residues. CDR1 and CDR2 from the germline V gene are ENHRY and SYGVKD. V was shortened by 2 bases and J by 0 bases, with 8 bases between the two germline ends.

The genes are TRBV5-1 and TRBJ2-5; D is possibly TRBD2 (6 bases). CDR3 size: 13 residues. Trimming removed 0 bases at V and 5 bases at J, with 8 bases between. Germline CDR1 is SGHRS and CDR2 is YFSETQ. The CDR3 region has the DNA TGCGCCAGCAGCTTGGCGGGGAGGGAGACCCAGTACTTC. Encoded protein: CASSLAGRETQYF.

DNA of the CDR3: TGTGCCAGCAGCCGCGGGACAGGGGCCTACGAGCAGTACTTC. The encoded protein is CASSRGTGAYEQYF. The genes are TRBV5-8 and TRBJ2-7, with 10 nucleotides matching TRBD1. J gave up 2 bases and V 4 bases, and 3 bases lay outside the gene matches. The CDR3 has 14 residues. CDR1 and CDR2 (germline): SGHTS, YDEGEE. Supplemented by reference TRBV5-8 and TRBJ2-7, the full variable domain reads EAGVTQSPTHLIKTRGQQATLRCSPISGHTSVYWYQQALGLGLQFLLWYDEGEERNRGNFPPRFSGRQFPNYSSELNVNALELEDSALYLCASSRGTGAYEQYFGPGTRLTVT.

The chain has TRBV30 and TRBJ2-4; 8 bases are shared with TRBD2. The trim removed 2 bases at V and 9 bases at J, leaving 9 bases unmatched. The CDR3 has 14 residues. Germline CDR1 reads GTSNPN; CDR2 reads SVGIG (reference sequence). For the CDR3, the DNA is TGTGCCTGGAGTTCCGGGACTAGTAGCTCCATTCAGTACTTC. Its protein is CAWSSGTSSSIQYF.

The DNA for the CDR3 is TGTGCCAGCAGTTACTCGAGGTCTTCCTACAATGAGCAGTTCTTC. Protein: CASSYSRSSYNEQFF. V gene TRBV6-5 combines with J gene TRBJ2-1; no reliable D call. Trimming removed 0 bases from V and 1 base from J, with 7 bases in between. The CDR3 loop spans 15 amino acids. Germline-derived CDR1 and CDR2 are MNHEY and SVGAGI.